The sequence of this T cell receptor (beta chain) was determined in a study of spatial heterogeneity in lung cancer. A unique molecular identifier was carried by every single TCR cDNA molecule. MiXCR, applied by TCRdb to the 5' RACE reads, yields one record per CDR3 protein. There are tens of thousands of distinct CDR3 sequences in the sample; 13% occur only once, and roughly 7% lies in the top ten. The ends were cut back, 4 bases at V and 10 bases at J, with 8 bases in the middle. The CDR3 covers 11 residues. Germline V gene sequence: CDR1 SEHNR, CDR2 FQNEAQ (reference sequence). Documented time point: sample taken at primary tumor resection. Frozen PBMC, nontumor lung or tumor provided whole RNA, which was sequenced unsorted. Donation came from 70 or so patients with untreated early-stage non-small cell lung cancer. This clonotype has just a few counts.

Source: PBMCs, taken at surgery. This chain links TRBV7-9 with TRBJ2-1; D is uncertain. This clonotype was sampled from a male donor with early-stage non-small cell lung cancer. CDR3 sequence reads: CASSSGLEQFF. CDR3 nucleotides: TGTGCCAGCAGCTCCGGCCTGGAGCAGTTCTTC.